Shown below are 19 T cell receptor beta chains from a single sample sequenced in a study of cytomegalovirus exposure and HLA in healthy donors. PCR amplification relied on 60 Vbeta primers (plus 13 Jbeta primers). The table came from immunoSEQ multiplex PCR; TCRdb's copy has only in-frame clones and leaves some out. The sample consists of about 87,000 clones, around 8% of them appearing once. The sequenced material came from PBMCs. The source of these receptors is a man aged 45 to 65 in good health and CMV-seronegative.

This clone was seen only a few times. The CDR3 DNA reads TGTGCCAGCAGTTTGCTTGGGCAGATGAACACTGAAGCTTTCTTT. Translating gives CASSLLGQMNTEAFF. The chain combines TRBV27 with TRBJ1-1; D gene unclear. The CDR3 sequence is 15 residues long. Deletions cut 3 bases from V and 0 bases from J, with 11 bases between. Germline values: CDR1 MNHEY, CDR2 SMNVEV (reference sequence).

This clone was counted a few times. This chain joins TRBV4-2 and TRBJ2-1, with D unclear. The CDR3 length is 13 residues. Trimming stripped 4 bases from V and 8 bases from J, with 12 bases between. The germline V gene has CDR1 LGHNA and CDR2 YNFKEQ. CDR3 DNA: TGTGCCAGCAGCCTGCAACTTAAAGATGAGCAGTTCTTC. Translation gives CASSLQLKDEQFF.

V is TRBV4-1 and J is TRBJ2-5; the match to TRBD2 covers 12 bases. Germline V gives CDR1 MGHRA, CDR2 YSYEKL. Trimming took 0 bases from V and 4 from J; bases not matched to a gene: 3. The CDR3 spans 16 residues. Here the CDR3 DNA reads TGCGCCAGCAGCCAAGAAGGACTAGCGGGACGAGAGACCCAGTACTTC. Translated, it gives CASSQEGLAGRETQYF.

This clone came up a few times. The chain recombines TRBV28 with TRBJ2-7; TRBD2 matches at 8 bases. CDR1 and CDR2 (germline): MDHEN, SYDVKM. V lost 7 bases to trimming and J lost 9 bases; unmatched junction nucleotides: 8. This CDR3 spans 12 amino acids. The CDR3 protein is CASTTAGGGQYF. CDR3 coding DNA: TGTGCCAGCACGACAGCCGGGGGGGGGCAGTACTTC.

This clone was seen only a few times. The junction shows a germline mismatch at one end, possibly a read error. The chain couples TRBV29-1 to TRBJ1-2; 8 bases map to TRBD1. This CDR3 has 13 residues. CDR1 is SQVTM and CDR2 is ANQGSEA in the germline V gene. CDR3 in amino acids: CSVGGGQVSGYPF. CDR3 in DNA: TGCAGCGTTGGGGGGGGACAGGTGTCCGGCTACCCCTTC. Looking up the rest from reference TRBV29-1 and TRBJ1-2 gives the full variable domain: SAVISQKPSRDICQRGTSLTIQCQVDSQVTMMFWYRQQPGQSLTLIATANQGSEATYESGFVIDKFPISRPNLTFSTLTVSNMSPEDSSIYLCSVGGGQVSGYPFGSGTRLTVV.

The chain employs TRBV25-1 and TRBJ2-1, with 10 bases fitting TRBD1. With V trimmed by 1 base and J by 5 bases, 5 bases remained unmatched. The CDR3 has 16 amino acids. The V gene's germline CDR1 is MGHDK and CDR2 SYGVNS. The CDR3 sequence: CASSESGQGYHNEQFF. CDR3 bases: TGTGCCAGCAGTGAATCGGGACAGGGGTATCACAATGAGCAGTTCTTC.

In its sample, this clone was seen a few times. J is TRBJ1-4 and V is TRBV29-1, with 7 bases aligning to TRBD1. The CDR3 has 13 residues. Germline-derived CDR1 and CDR2 are SQVTM and ANQGSEA. Unmatched junction bases numbered 5, after V lost 7 bases and J lost 3 bases. CDR3 sequence (DNA): TGCAGCGCCTGGGACAGTCCTAATGAAAAACTGTTTTTT. This gives the protein CSAWDSPNEKLFF.

The chain links TRBV5-5 to TRBJ2-3; maybe TRBD2 (6 bases). CDR3 size: 13 residues. Germline CDR1 is SGHKS and CDR2 is YYEKEE (reference sequence). Trimming stripped 4 bases from V and 2 bases from J, with 8 bases between. The CDR3 DNA sequence: TGTGCCAGCAGCCCGGGAGACACAGATACGCAGTATTTT. Amino acid sequence: CASSPGDTDTQYF.

This clone was seen a handful of times. The gene calls are TRBV6-5 and TRBJ2-5, with a weak D call TRBD2 (7 bases). CDR1 MNHEY and CDR2 SVGAGI come from the germline V gene. This CDR3 contains 14 residues. The V gene lost 5 bases and the J gene lost 4 bases, with 14 bases spanning the gap. Here the CDR3 reads CASSTTGRGETQYF. CDR3 nucleotide sequence: TGTGCCAGCAGTACAACAGGGAGGGGAGAGACCCAGTACTTC.

This clone came up a few times. The chain carries TRBV29-1 and TRBJ1-2; D is possibly TRBD1 (5 bases). The CDR3 runs 12 residues. Germline lookup yields CDR1 SQVTM and CDR2 ANQGSEA. V was clipped by 4 bases and J by 4 bases, with 10 bases between them. CDR3 bases: TGCAGCGTTGCGGCAGGGCCCTATGGCTACACCTTC. Amino acid sequence: CSVAAGPYGYTF.

This clone was counted a few times. This chain links TRBV11-3 with TRBJ2-5, with TRBD2 matching over 7 bases. CDR1 and CDR2 from the germline V gene are SGHNT and YENEEA. CDR3 length: 16 residues. J gave up 3 bases and V 1 base, and 8 bases lay outside the gene matches. Here the CDR3 reads CASSLGGASGEETQYF. DNA for the CDR3: TGTGCCAGCAGCTTAGGAGGCGCTAGCGGCGAAGAGACCCAGTACTTC.

This clone was seen repeatedly, ten times or more. DNA of the CDR3: TGTGCCAGCAGCTTGGCCGTGACGGGGGGGCTAGAAGAGCAGTTCTTC. Protein sequence: CASSLAVTGGLEEQFF. The rearrangement joins TRBV5-4 to TRBJ2-1; 8 bases agree with TRBD2. Trimming took 0 bases from V and 10 from J; bases not matched to a gene: 12. CDR1 and CDR2 from the germline V gene are SGHNT and YYREEE (reference sequence). CDR3 length equals 16 residues.

V is TRBV2 and J is TRBJ1-6; 10 nucleotides align to TRBD1. The CDR3 length is 21 residues. V lost 5 bases, J lost 8 bases, and 24 bases stayed unmatched. Germline CDR1 and CDR2: SNHLY and FYNNEI. CDR3 protein: CASSHRDRGLGLAGLDSPLHF. The CDR3 coding sequence is TGTGCCAGCAGTCACCGGGACAGGGGTTTAGGGTTGGCTGGTTTAGATTCACCCCTCCACTTT.

The table lists this clone with a few counts. The V call is TRBV5-8, the J call TRBJ1-2; 9 bases fit TRBD1. The germline V gene encodes CDR1 SGHTS and CDR2 YDEGEE. The CDR3 sequence is 17 residues long. With 0 bases clipped from V and 6 bases from J, the junction kept 12 bases outside the gene matches. CDR3 nucleotides: TGTGCCAGCAGCTTGGCCGGGGGACAGGGACTTATGGATGGCTACACCTTC. The encoded protein is CASSLAGGQGLMDGYTF.

There are a few counts of this clone. This chain links TRBV7-2 with TRBJ1-2; TRBD1 might be the D (5 bases). The CDR3 length is 16 residues. Germline V gives CDR1 SGHTA, CDR2 FQGNSA. The V end was cut by 0 bases, the J end by 0 bases, with 11 bases between. The CDR3 region has the DNA TGTGCCAGCAGCTTAGCGTCAGGGCGATCTAACTATGGCTACACCTTC. Translation gives CASSLASGRSNYGYTF.

This clone occurred a few times. The chain is built from TRBV11-2 and TRBJ1-2, with unresolved D. Trimming cost V 5 bases and J 8 bases, with 9 bases left between them. Germline V gene sequence: CDR1 SGHAT, CDR2 FQNNGV. The length of the CDR3 is 11 residues. This chain's CDR3 is CASSLREGYTF. CDR3 bases: TGTGCCAGCAGCCTGAGGGAGGGCTACACCTTC.

V usage is TRBV7-2 and J usage is TRBJ2-3; 7 positions agree with TRBD2. Unmatched junction bases numbered 11, after V lost 6 bases and J lost 5 bases. CDR3 length: 15 amino acids. CDR1 is SGHTA, CDR2 FQGNSA, per germline. Here the CDR3 reads CASSFQAGYRDTQYF. The CDR3 nucleotides read TGTGCCAGCAGTTTCCAAGCGGGGTATAGAGATACGCAGTATTTT. Full variable domain (missing parts from reference TRBV7-2 and TRBJ2-3): GAGVSQSPSNKVTEKGKDVELRCDPISGHTALYWYRQSLGQGLEFLIYFQGNSAPDKSGLPSDRFSAERTGGSVSTLTIQRTQQEDSAVYLCASSFQAGYRDTQYFGPGTRLTVL.

This sequence joins TRBV4-1 and TRBJ1-1; 10 positions match TRBD1. The CDR3 covers 18 residues. The germline gives CDR1 MGHRA, CDR2 YSYEKL. After removal of 6 bases from V and 0 bases from J, the junction contained 13 bases not matched to a gene. CDR3 sequence (DNA): TGCGCCAGCAGTCGCACCGGGACAGGGGATATCGTGAACACTGAAGCTTTCTTT. It specifies CASSRTGTGDIVNTEAFF.

V usage is TRBV10-3 and J usage is TRBJ1-5, with a weak D call TRBD1 (6 bases). Germline V lookup: CDR1 ENHRY, CDR2 SYGVKD. The CDR3 length is 14 residues. V was clipped by 2 bases and J by 6 bases, with 11 bases between them. CDR3 DNA: TGTGCCATCAGTGAGGCAAACAGGGTTCAGCCCCAGCATTTT. Protein sequence: CAISEANRVQPQHF.